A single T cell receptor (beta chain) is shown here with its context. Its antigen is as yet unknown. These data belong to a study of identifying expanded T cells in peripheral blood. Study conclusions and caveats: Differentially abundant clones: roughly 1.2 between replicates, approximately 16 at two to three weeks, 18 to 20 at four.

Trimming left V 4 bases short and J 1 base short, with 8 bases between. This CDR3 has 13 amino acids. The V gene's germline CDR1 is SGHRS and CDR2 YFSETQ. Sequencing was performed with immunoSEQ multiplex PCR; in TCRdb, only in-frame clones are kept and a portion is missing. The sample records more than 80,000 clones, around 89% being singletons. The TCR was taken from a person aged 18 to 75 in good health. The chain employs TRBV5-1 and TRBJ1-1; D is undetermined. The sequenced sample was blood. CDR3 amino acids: CASSTDGNTEAFF. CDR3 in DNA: TGCGCCAGCAGCACGGACGGGAACACTGAAGCTTTCTTT.